One sample yielded the 5 T cell receptor beta chains listed below, sequenced in a study of T-cell memory formation after mild COVID-19. TCRdb re-derived calls from the 5' RACE reads in MiXCR, one entry per CDR3 protein. This sample has roughly 150,000 distinct CDR3 sequences, with approximately 15% found just once. Sequenced material: PBMCs or a T cell subset sorted from them (not recorded which). The receptors derive from an adult woman who had mild COVID-19 (a few samples of this study predate the infection). Cell type and time point are not known.

This clonotype was detected only a few times. The V gene is TRBV2, the J gene TRBJ1-1; 8 bases line up with TRBD1. The germline CDR1 and CDR2 sequences are SNHLY and FYNNEI. The CDR3 covers 15 residues. J was trimmed by 5 bases and V by 6 bases; bases with no gene match: 11. In DNA form, the CDR3 reads TGTGCCAGCAGAAAAGAACAGGGGGTCGGGACTGAAGCTTTCTTT. Amino acids: CASRKEQGVGTEAFF.

This clonotype was counted between two and nine times. The chain carries TRBV3-1 and TRBJ2-1, with a weak D call TRBD2 (5 bases). V was pared by 4 bases and J by 5 bases, with 12 bases between. Per the germline V gene, CDR1 is LGHDT and CDR2 is YNNKEL (reference sequence). This CDR3 has 14 residues. The CDR3 here is CASSLERSHNEQFF. CDR3 DNA: TGTGCCAGCAGCCTTGAGCGGAGTCACAATGAGCAGTTCTTC.

The genes are TRBV5-4 and TRBJ1-6, with 7 bases matching TRBD1. With V trimmed by 5 bases and J by 10 bases, 9 bases remained unmatched. The CDR3 extends over 14 amino acids. CDR1 SGHNT and CDR2 YYREEE come from the germline V gene (reference sequence). CDR3 residues: CASSPQGIGSPLHF. In nucleotides, the CDR3 is TGTGCCAGCAGTCCACAGGGGATTGGATCACCCCTCCACTTT.

The V call is TRBV19, the J call TRBJ2-1; D perhaps matches TRBD1 (8 bases). The CDR3 extends over 13 amino acids. From germline, CDR1 is LNHDA and CDR2 SQIVND (reference sequence). The V gene lost 9 bases and the J gene lost 5 bases, with 14 bases spanning the gap. CDR3 residues: CASGQGGDNEQFF. CDR3 sequence (DNA): TGTGCCAGCGGACAGGGAGGGGACAATGAGCAGTTCTTC.

This chain links TRBV20-1 with TRBJ2-5; the D is unclear. Germline loops: CDR1 DFQATT, CDR2 SNEGSKA (reference sequence). Trimming took 1 base from V and 7 from J, leaving 13 bases between them. The CDR3 consists of 13 residues. The CDR3 DNA is TGCAGTGCTAGAGCCTCTGGCCTTGGGACCCAGTACTTC. Its protein product is CSARASGLGTQYF.